This T cell receptor (beta chain) stems from a study of early T cells in non-severe SARS-CoV-2 infection. Study background: Whole-blood bulk RNA, unsorted, was sequenced, and chains were unpaired. Study-level results: Database matching using VDJdb favored anti-spike CD8 responses, with private and CD4 specificities left missing.

Trimming left V 0 bases short and J 5 bases short, with 8 bases between. In germline, CDR1 is SGHNT, CDR2 YYREEE (reference sequence). The CDR3 sequence is 13 residues long. cDNA molecules, individually, were tagged with unique molecular identifiers. TCRdb independently ran MiXCR on the 5' RACE reads; one entry per CDR3 protein. Of some 30,000 distinct CDR3 sequences listed, around 5.3% are singletons. This clonotype has at least ten counts. Antigen: not known. V gene TRBV5-4 combines with J gene TRBJ1-2; no definite D call. Material for sequencing was whole blood. This clonotype was sampled from an adult who was a healthcare worker with PCR-confirmed SARS-CoV-2 infection or an uninfected control (not recorded which). CDR3 coding DNA: TGTGCCAGCAGCTTGGAGTCGGCGTATGGCTACACCTTC. It encodes CASSLESAYGYTF.